A selection of T cell receptor beta chains follows, all from one sample in a study of Graves' ophthalmopathy and Graves' hyperthyroidism. TCRdb reprocessed the multiplex PCR reads via MiXCR and lists one record per CDR3 protein. Of 650,000 to 900,000 distinct CDR3 sequences detected, approximately 40% appear once; the ten largest clones hold about 40%. The sequencing input was peripheral blood. The receptors shown here come from an adult man with Graves' ophthalmopathy. The CDR3 runs from the conserved cysteine through the conserved F or W. D genes are given only for firm matches. Only part of the rows carry a size: once, few, many, or a class if the clone is expanded.

>many|TRBD2|TRBJ2-5|TRBV25-1
TGTGCCAGCAGTGAAATGGAGAGCGGGGGGGCAGAGACCCAGTACTTC
CASSEMESGGAETQYF
>many|-|TRBJ1-1|TRBV19
TGTGCCAGTAGTATCGAAAGGTTCGCTGAAGCTTTCTTT
CASSIERFAEAFF
>few|-|TRBJ1-2|TRBV7-9
TGTGCCAGCAGCCAGTCATGGGAGCGTTCCTATGGCTACACCTTC
CASSQSWERSYGYTF
>many|TRBD1|TRBJ1-2|TRBV24-1
TGTGCCACCAGTGATTCGCCGGGACAGGGAGTAAGGGGCTACACCTTC
CATSDSPGQGVRGYTF
>-|-|TRBJ2-5|TRBV11-1
TGTGCCAGCAGCCCCCGGGGCAGGGTGAACCAAGAGACCCAGTACTTC
CASSPRGRVNQETQYF
>-|-|TRBJ1-1|TRBV25-1
TGTGCCAGCAGTGATAGTGCCGGGGAGACGGCGAACACTGAAGCTTTCTTT
CASSDSAGETANTEAFF
>many|TRBD1|TRBJ1-1|TRBV29-1
TGCAGCGTTACGACAGGGGGCGCCTCTGAAGCTTTCTTT
CSVTTGGASEAFF
>many|TRBD1|TRBJ1-5|TRBV24-1
TGTGCCAGCAGTACCCTAGGGACAGGCGGTCAGCCCCAGCATTTT
CASSTLGTGGQPQHF
>-|TRBD2|TRBJ2-5|TRBV29-1
TGCAGCGTTACACCCGCGGGAGGGTCCGAGACCCAGTACTTC
CSVTPAGGSETQYF
>few|TRBD2|TRBJ2-7|TRBV5-1
TGCGCCAGCAGCTTGGGGGCTAGCGGGAGCGGAAACGAGCAGTACTTC
CASSLGASGSGNEQYF
>many|-|TRBJ1-1|TRBV29-1
TGCAGCGTTGAAGTAGGGGTAGCTTTCTTT
CSVEVGVAFF
>-|TRBD2|TRBJ2-2|TRBV9
TGCGCCAGCAGCTTGGCTAGCGGGAGAGGAGACGGGGAGCTGTTTTTT
CASSLASGRGDGELFF
>once|-|TRBJ2-7|TRBV7-2
TGTGCCAGCAGTAACATGGTAGGACAGAGAATCGACGAGCAGTACTTC
CASSNMVGQRIDEQYF
>many|-|TRBJ1-5|TRBV19
TGTGCCAGTAGTATGTTGAATCAGCCCCAGCATTTT
CASSMLNQPQHF
>many|-|TRBJ1-6|TRBV15
TGTGCCACCAGCAGAGATCGCATTTTAGGTTCACCCCTCCACTTT
CATSRDRILGSPLHF
>-|TRBD2|TRBJ2-5|TRBV7-8
TGTGCCAGCTCACCACTGGGAGGGGAGGAGACCCAGTACTTC
CASSPLGGEETQYF
>-|-|TRBJ2-3|TRBV7-9
TGTGCCAGCAGCCGCGTCAACACAGATACGCAGTATTTT
CASSRVNTDTQYF
>-|-|TRBJ2-7|TRBV9
TGTGCCAGCAGCGGAACAGGGCCGCAGTACTTC
CASSGTGPQYF
>-|-|TRBJ2-5|TRBV5-1
TGCGCCAGCAGCTCCACTCAAGGGGCCAGGGAGACCCAGTACTTC
CASSSTQGARETQYF
>-|-|TRBJ1-6|TRBV14
TGTGCCAGCAGCCGAAAGACAGACTCCTATAATTCACCCCTCCACTTT
CASSRKTDSYNSPLHF
>few|-|TRBJ2-5|TRBV7-2
TGTGCCAGCAGCTTCCAGGGAGAAGATCAAGAGACCCAGTACTTC
CASSFQGEDQETQYF
>many|TRBD1|TRBJ1-6|TRBV7-9
TGTGCCAGCAGCTCAAAAGGACAGGGGCTTAATTCACCCCTCCACTTT
CASSSKGQGLNSPLHF
>few|TRBD1|TRBJ1-2|TRBV5-1
TGCGCCAGCAGCTGGGACAGGCTTAACTATGGCTACACCTTC
CASSWDRLNYGYTF
>-|-|TRBJ1-2|TRBV6-1
TGTGCCAGCACGACAACGTGGGGTGACTATGGCTACACCTTC
CASTTTWGDYGYTF
>-|TRBD1|TRBJ2-3|TRBV2
TGTGCCAGCGCAGGGACAGGGATTTTC
CASAGTGIF
>-|-|TRBJ2-5|TRBV20-1
TGCAGTGCTAGAGATCGAATTACACTAGAGACCCAGTACTTC
CSARDRITLETQYF
>-|-|TRBJ1-4|TRBV27
TGTGCCAGCAGTCTTTTAATTAATGAAAAACTGTTTTTT
CASSLLINEKLFF
>-|TRBD1|TRBJ1-6|TRBV9
TGTGCCAGCAGCCGCGACCCGGGACAGGGTGTTTCACCCCTCCACTTT
CASSRDPGQGVSPLHF
>many|-|TRBJ2-7|TRBV10-3
TGTGCCATCAGTCCCCTCCCGGGGCTAGAAGTAGTCTACGAGCAGTACTTC
CAISPLPGLEVVYEQYF
>-|-|TRBJ2-2|TRBV20-1
TGCAGTGCTAGACGGGATCCCGGGGAGCTGTTTTTT
CSARRDPGELFF
>-|-|TRBJ2-5|TRBV7-2
TGTGCCAGCAGCTCGGGGGCTGGCGAAGAGACCCAGTACTTC
CASSSGAGEETQYF
>many|-|TRBJ1-1|TRBV7-9
TGTGCCAGCAGCCCAGGCCTGGGGACAATAACTTTCTTT
CASSPGLGTITFF
>few|-|TRBJ1-3|TRBV2
TGTGCCAGCAGCCAAGATGAGACAACCGGCGGGGTCTCTGGAAACACCATATATTTT
CASSQDETTGGVSGNTIYF